These 20 T cell receptor beta chains were all obtained from the same sample, sequenced in a study of blood T cell repertoires in COVID-19. Profiling relied on immunoSEQ multiplex PCR, and the TCRdb table lists in-frame clones only, not all of them. Here the sample spans about 120,000 clones, approximately 71% being singletons. The sample comprised peripheral blood. The receptors derive from a human donor in a cohort sampled during active COVID-19.

This clone occurred a few times. CDR3 sequence reads: CASSQSREDGYTF. The CDR3 DNA sequence: TGCGCCAGCAGTCAATCGAGGGAGGATGGCTACACCTTC. The rearrangement links TRBV23-1 to TRBJ1-2; D unresolved. TRBV23-1 is an ORF; its function is uncertain. The germline V and J ends were trimmed by 0 bases and 6 bases, with 8 bases remaining between them. This CDR3 comprises 13 residues.

This rearrangement joins TRBV7-2 to TRBJ2-7, with 7 bases identical to TRBD2. V was pared by 0 bases and J by 7 bases, with 12 bases of the junction left unmatched. This CDR3 comprises 16 residues. Germline lookup yields CDR1 SGHTA and CDR2 FQGNSA. As DNA, the CDR3 is TGTGCCAGCAGCTTAGCCAGTGGGAGGGCCCGAGGGGAGCAGTACTTC. Translating it yields CASSLASGRARGEQYF.

This clone appeared once. The chain carries TRBV7-9 and TRBJ2-7; tentatively, D is TRBD2 (6 bases). V gave up 1 base and J gave up 5 bases, with 15 bases separating them. This CDR3 contains 15 residues. Germline lookup yields CDR1 SEHNR and CDR2 FQNEAQ (reference sequence). As DNA, the CDR3 is TGTGCCAGCAGCTTAGGAGGTGCGGGGTCCCACGAGCAGTACTTC. Translation gives CASSLGGAGSHEQYF.

A few counts support this clone. The chain carries TRBV7-6 and TRBJ1-1; tentatively, D is TRBD1 (6 bases). The CDR3 totals 13 residues. V lost 5 bases, J lost 3 bases, and 10 bases lay in between. The germline gives CDR1 SGHVS, CDR2 FNYEAQ. DNA for the CDR3: TGTGCCAGCAGCCCCGACAGGTACACTGAAGCTTTCTTT. Its protein is CASSPDRYTEAFF.

The genes are TRBV3-1 (or the pseudogene TRBV3-2) and TRBJ2-3; TRBD1 might be the D (5 bases). CDR1 LGHDT and CDR2 YNNKEL come from the germline V gene (reference sequence). This CDR3 spans 15 amino acids. Trimming took off 0 bases at V and 4 bases at J, with 11 bases between the two ends. This chain's CDR3 is CASSQDTAGSDTQYF. Written as DNA, the CDR3 is TGTGCCAGCAGCCAAGATACAGCAGGGTCAGATACGCAGTATTTT.

This chain joins TRBV3-1 (or the pseudogene TRBV3-2) and TRBJ1-5; 9 nucleotides match TRBD1. The junction had 9 bases not matched to a gene; V was cut back by 4 bases and J by 5 bases. The CDR3 sequence is 16 residues long. Germline CDR1 LGHDT, CDR2 YNNKEL (reference sequence). CDR3: CASSRSMGQGDQPQHF. CDR3 bases: TGTGCCAGCAGCCGATCGATGGGACAGGGTGATCAGCCCCAGCATTTT.

V is TRBV30 and J is TRBJ2-7, with 12 bases that match TRBD1. J lost 7 bases, V lost 8 bases, and 6 bases had no gene match. CDR1 is GTSNPN and CDR2 is SVGIG in the germline V gene (reference sequence). CDR3 length equals 12 residues. This CDR3 is CAHGDRGREQYF. The CDR3 DNA is TGTGCCCATGGGGACAGGGGGCGGGAGCAGTACTTC.

The genes are TRBV7-6 and TRBJ2-7, with D perhaps matching TRBD2 (5 bases). This CDR3 is built from 12 residues. Trimming took 5 bases from V and 4 from J, leaving 9 bases between them. Germline assignment: CDR1 SGHVS and CDR2 FNYEAQ. The CDR3 here is CASSTGRYEQYF. Written as DNA, the CDR3 is TGTGCCAGCAGCACTGGGAGATACGAGCAGTACTTC.

The chain combines TRBV21-1 with TRBJ2-5; whether TRBD2, the table's D call, matches the DNA was not checked. TRBV21-1 is labeled a pseudogene. The CDR3 contains 14 residues. The CDR3: CASSKEEGWETQYF. The CDR3 nucleotides read TGTGCCAGCAGCAAAGAGGAGGGGTGGGAGACCCAGTACTTC.

The rearrangement uses TRBV14 and TRBJ2-1, with D unclear. This CDR3 is built from 16 residues. The germline V gene has CDR1 SGHDN and CDR2 FVKESK. Trimming took off 3 bases at V and 5 bases at J, with 17 bases between the two ends. CDR3 DNA sequence: TGTGCCAGCAGCCAGGGCAGGTTGGGTGAGAACAATGAGCAGTTCTTC. Protein product: CASSQGRLGENNEQFF.

Relative to its sample, this clone is large. The genes are TRBV15 and TRBJ2-5; TRBD1 matches 10 bases. Germline V gene lookup returns CDR1 LNHNV and CDR2 YYDKDF (reference sequence). The CDR3 loop spans 14 amino acids. V dropped 3 bases and J dropped 5; count of bases not matched to a gene: 3. The CDR3: CATSRDRGSETQYF. CDR3 DNA sequence: TGTGCCACCAGCAGGGACAGGGGGTCCGAGACCCAGTACTTC.

The chain uses TRBV5-4 and TRBJ1-2; D perhaps matches TRBD1 (6 bases). Per germline, CDR1 SGHNT and CDR2 YYREEE (reference sequence). Trimming took 4 bases from V and 6 from J, leaving 10 bases between them. CDR3 size: 12 residues. CDR3 in amino acids: CASSVDSNGYTF. CDR3 coding DNA: TGTGCCAGCAGCGTGGACAGCAATGGCTACACCTTC.

This clone was observed a handful of times. The genes are TRBV3-1 (or the pseudogene TRBV3-2) and TRBJ1-1; 8 nucleotides line up with TRBD1. The trim removed 4 bases at V and 1 base at J, leaving 11 bases unmatched. The CDR3 loop spans 17 amino acids. Germline CDR1 is LGHDT and CDR2 is YNNKEL (reference sequence). The CDR3 sequence: CASSLRTGGIRNTEAFF. The DNA for the CDR3 is TGTGCCAGCAGCCTACGAACAGGGGGAATTAGGAACACTGAAGCTTTCTTT.

This chain links TRBV19 with TRBJ1-1, with TRBD1 identical over 7 bases. CDR1 is LNHDA, CDR2 SQIVND, per germline (reference sequence). Trimming cost V 6 bases and J 1 base; bases outside gene matches: 2. The CDR3 contains 13 residues. CDR3 in DNA: TGTGCCAGTAGAGGACAGGAGAACACTGAAGCTTTCTTT. Amino acids: CASRGQENTEAFF.

The chain joins TRBV10-3 to TRBJ2-7; 10 bases align to TRBD2. Germline assignment: CDR1 ENHRY and CDR2 SYGVKD. J lost 6 bases, V lost 11 bases, and 16 bases had no gene match. This CDR3 comprises 15 residues. The CDR3 DNA reads TGTGCCGTAACAGAAGCGGGAGGGTTACGAGGCGAGCAGTACTTC. This translates into CAVTEAGGLRGEQYF.

J is TRBJ2-7 and V is TRBV9, with TRBD1 matching 10 bases. The germline gives CDR1 SGDLS, CDR2 YYNGEE. V shed 7 bases and J 5 bases; nucleotides not matched to a gene: 12. This CDR3 has 15 residues. The CDR3 sequence: CASGAGTGVGNEQYF. The DNA for the CDR3 is TGTGCCAGCGGCGCCGGGACAGGGGTCGGGAACGAGCAGTACTTC.

This rearrangement joins TRBV3-1 (or the pseudogene TRBV3-2) to TRBJ2-3, with 8 nucleotides matching TRBD2. With 0 bases clipped from V and 4 bases from J, the junction kept 9 bases outside the gene matches. CDR1 LGHDT and CDR2 YNNKEL come from the germline V gene (reference sequence). CDR3 length equals 17 residues. The CDR3 here is CASSQDVGRGISDTQYF. CDR3 coding DNA: TGTGCCAGCAGCCAAGACGTCGGGAGGGGAATCTCAGATACGCAGTATTTT.

V and J are TRBV19 and TRBJ2-3; 9 bases agree with TRBD1. This CDR3 comprises 15 residues. The germline CDR1 and CDR2 sequences are LNHDA and SQIVND (reference sequence). The V gene end was trimmed by 6 bases and the J gene end by 7 bases; junction bases not matched to a gene: 11. CDR3 sequence reads: CASSRPGQGSNTQYF. CDR3 coding DNA: TGTGCCAGTAGCCGACCGGGACAGGGATCGAATACGCAGTATTTT.

This rearrangement joins TRBV7-9 to TRBJ2-7; 9 bases match TRBD1. Germline CDR1 is SEHNR and CDR2 is FQNEAQ (reference sequence). Germline trimming cut 3 bases from V and 3 bases from J; bases unmatched to any gene: 6. This CDR3 comprises 15 residues. In nucleotides, the CDR3 is TGTGCCAGCAGCTTGGGACAGGGAAAGGACTACGAGCAGTACTTC. Residues: CASSLGQGKDYEQYF. Together with reference TRBV7-9 and TRBJ2-7, the CDR3 gives the full variable domain: DTGVSQNPRHKITKRGQNVTFRCDPISEHNRLYWYRQTLGQGPEFLTYFQNEAQLEKSRLLSDRFSAERPKGSFSTLEIQRTEQGDSAMYLCASSLGQGKDYEQYFGPGTRLTVT.

This clone was found once. The V call is TRBV27, the J call TRBJ1-1; the D gene is possibly TRBD1 (5 bases). CDR1 MNHEY and CDR2 SMNVEV come from the germline V gene (reference sequence). The CDR3 runs 15 residues. V was clipped by 5 bases and J by 4 bases, with 17 bases between them. The CDR3 loop is CASSPGGGYGTEAFF. In DNA form, the CDR3 reads TGTGCCAGCAGTCCAGGCGGGGGGTATGGCACTGAAGCTTTCTTT.